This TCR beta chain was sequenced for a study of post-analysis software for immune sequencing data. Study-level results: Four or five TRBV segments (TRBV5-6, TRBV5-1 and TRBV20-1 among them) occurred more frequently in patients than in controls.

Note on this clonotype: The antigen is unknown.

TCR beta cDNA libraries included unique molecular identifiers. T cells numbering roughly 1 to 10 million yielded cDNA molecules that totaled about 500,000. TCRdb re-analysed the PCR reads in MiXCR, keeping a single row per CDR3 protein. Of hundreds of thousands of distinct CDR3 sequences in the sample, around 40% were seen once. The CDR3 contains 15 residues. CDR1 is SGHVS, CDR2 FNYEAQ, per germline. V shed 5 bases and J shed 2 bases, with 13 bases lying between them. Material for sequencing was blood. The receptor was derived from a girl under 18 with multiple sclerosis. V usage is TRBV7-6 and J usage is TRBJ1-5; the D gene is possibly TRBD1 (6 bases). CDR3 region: CASSPGTSGNQPQHF. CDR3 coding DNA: TGTGCCAGCAGCCCAGGGACAAGTGGCAATCAGCCCCAGCATTTT.